This T cell receptor (beta chain) derives from a study of T cell responses to AZD1222 COVID-19 vaccine. Study-level findings and limits: Across the whole spike, CD4 TCRs peaked at regions 160-218 and 743-854. The donors showed a predominance of white British ancestry and of females, with possible underestimation of clonal diversity.

To note about this clone: Its antigen is still unknown.

Sequencing used immunoSEQ multiplex PCR; TCRdb keeps in-frame clones, though not all of them. The sample records more than 150,000 clones, approximately 90% being singletons. The CDR3 is 18 residues long. Germline CDR1 and CDR2: SGHRS and YFSETQ. The J segment lost 0 bases and the V segment lost 6 bases, leaving 9 bases of the junction unmatched. The V call is TRBV5-1, the J call TRBJ2-1, with 13 bases fitting TRBD2. Sample: peripheral blood, taken after recovery from COVID-19. This sequence was found in an adult who had recovered from COVID-19. CDR3 bases: TGCGCCAGCACCACCGGGACTAGCGGGGTAAGCTCCTACAATGAGCAGTTCTTC. Its protein product is CASTTGTSGVSSYNEQFF.